The present T cell receptor beta chain was sequenced within a study of blood T cell repertoires in COVID-19. Here immunoSEQ multiplex PCR was the method, and the copy in TCRdb shows in-frame clones only, minus some. The sample records 250,000 or so clones, around nine tenths being singletons. Per germline, CDR1 SGDLS and CDR2 YYNGEE. The CDR3 contains 13 residues. With 3 bases removed from V and 6 bases from J, the gap between germline ends came to 12 bases. This receptor was identified in a man aged 35 to 55 with active or convalescent COVID-19. The chain has TRBV9 and TRBJ1-2, with D possibly matching TRBD1 (5 bases). Material for sequencing was peripheral blood. DNA for the CDR3: TGTGCCAGCAGCGGCACCAGGGTCCATGGCTACACCTTC. It is translated as CASSGTRVHGYTF.